This TCR beta chain was sequenced for a study of identical twins. The CDR3 covers 18 residues. Germline values: CDR1 LGHDT, CDR2 YNNKEL (reference sequence). On this clonotype itself: Germline and junction disagree at one end, which may indicate a read error.

TCRdb used MiXCR to reprocess the 5' RACE reads, holding one entry per CDR3 protein. The profile shows about 530,000 distinct CDR3 sequences, about a fifth of them singletons. These data were also filed under a second study, of yellow fever vaccine responses in identical twins.

Sequences were obtained from CD4+ T cells sorted from blood. This clonotype originated in a woman younger than 30 in good health. This chain joins TRBV3-1 and TRBJ2-7, with TRBD2 identical over 16 bases. The CDR3 coding sequence is TGTGCCAGCTGCCAACACCAGACCGGGACTAGCGGGAGGGCGGAGCAGTACTTC. Amino acids: CASCQHQTGTSGRAEQYF.